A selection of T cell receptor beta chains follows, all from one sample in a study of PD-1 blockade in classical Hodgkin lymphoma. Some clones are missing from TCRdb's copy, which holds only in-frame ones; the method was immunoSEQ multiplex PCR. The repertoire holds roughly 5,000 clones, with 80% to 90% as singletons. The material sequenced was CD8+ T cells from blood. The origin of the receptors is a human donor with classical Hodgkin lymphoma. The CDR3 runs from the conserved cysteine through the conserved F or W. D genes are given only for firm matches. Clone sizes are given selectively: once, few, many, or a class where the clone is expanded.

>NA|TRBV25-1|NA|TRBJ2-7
CASSDHRDSYEQYF
TGTGCCAGCAGTGACCACAGGGACTCCTACGAGCAGTACTTC
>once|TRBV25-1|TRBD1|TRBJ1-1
CASSGGQGSTEAFF
TGTGCCAGCAGTGGAGGACAGGGATCCACTGAAGCTTTCTTT
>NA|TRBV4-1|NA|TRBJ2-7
CASSQERGSYEQYF
TGCGCCAGCAGCCAAGAAAGGGGGTCCTACGAGCAGTACTTC
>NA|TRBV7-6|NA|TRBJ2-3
CASSSRGGTDTQYF
TGTGCCAGCAGCTCTAGGGGGGGAACAGATACGCAGTATTTT
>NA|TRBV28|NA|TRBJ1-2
CASSVRGQDGYTF
TGTGCCAGCAGTGTCCGGGGACAAGATGGCTACACCTTC
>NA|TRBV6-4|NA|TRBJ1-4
CASSPEGGTNEKLFF
TGTGCCAGCAGCCCAGAAGGGGGAACTAATGAAAAACTGTTTTTT
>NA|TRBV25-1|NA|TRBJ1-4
CASNPGPNEKLFF
TGTGCCAGCAACCCAGGTCCTAATGAAAAACTGTTTTTT
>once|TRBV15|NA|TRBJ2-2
CATSREDTSSTGELFF
TGTGCCACCAGCAGAGAGGACACCTCGAGCACCGGGGAGCTGTTTTTT
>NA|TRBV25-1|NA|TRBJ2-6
CASSVTDSGANVLTF
TGTGCCAGCAGTGTAACAGACTCTGGGGCCAACGTCCTGACTTTC
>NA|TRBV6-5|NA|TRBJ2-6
CASSASGANVLTF
TGTGCCAGCAGTGCATCTGGGGCCAACGTCCTGACTTTC
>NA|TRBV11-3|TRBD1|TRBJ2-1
CASSVGQGAVTFLNEQFF
TGTGCCAGCAGCGTGGGACAGGGGGCTGTTACTTTCCTCAATGAGCAGTTCTTC
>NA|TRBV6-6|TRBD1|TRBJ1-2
CASSVQGASYTF
TGTGCCAGCAGTGTACAGGGGGCCAGCTACACCTTC
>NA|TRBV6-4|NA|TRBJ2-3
CASSDSRGGTDTQYF
TGTGCCAGCAGTGACTCTAGGGGAGGAACAGATACGCAGTATTTT
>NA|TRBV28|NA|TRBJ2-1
CASKQGQQFF
TGTGCCAGCAAACAGGGTCAGCAGTTCTTC
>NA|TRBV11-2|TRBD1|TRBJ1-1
CASSLDGDRAPFF
TGTGCCAGCAGCTTAGATGGAGACAGGGCACCTTTCTTT
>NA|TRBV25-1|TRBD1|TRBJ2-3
CASSAGQGQLLDTQYF
TGTGCCAGCAGTGCTGGCCAGGGACAGTTGTTAGATACGCAGTATTTT
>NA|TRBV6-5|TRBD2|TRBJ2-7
CASRKGLALTYEQYF
TGTGCCAGCAGAAAGGGACTAGCGCTTACCTACGAGCAGTACTTC
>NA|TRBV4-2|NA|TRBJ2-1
CASSQDGGGPYNEQFF
TGTGCCAGCAGCCAAGATGGGGGCGGTCCCTACAATGAGCAGTTCTTC
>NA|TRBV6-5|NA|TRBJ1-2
CASSYSIGEGYTF
TGTGCCAGCAGTTACTCGATTGGGGAAGGCTACACCTTC
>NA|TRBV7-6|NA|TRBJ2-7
CASSDEVGGYEQYF
TGTGCCAGCAGCGACGAGGTAGGGGGCTACGAGCAGTACTTC
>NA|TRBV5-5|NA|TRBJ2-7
CASGRTVASEQYF
TGTGCCAGCGGTCGGACAGTGGCCTCCGAGCAGTACTTC
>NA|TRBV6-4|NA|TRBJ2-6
CASSEAGNGANVLTF
TGTGCCAGCAGTGAGGCGGGGAACGGGGCCAACGTCCTGACTTTC
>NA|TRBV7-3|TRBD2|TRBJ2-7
CASSLKREVGLAYEQYF
TGTGCCAGCAGCTTAAAGCGGGAGGTGGGTTTGGCCTACGAGCAGTACTTC
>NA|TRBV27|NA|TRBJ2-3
CASSLWREAGDTQYF
TGTGCCAGCAGTTTATGGCGAGAGGCTGGGGATACGCAGTATTTT
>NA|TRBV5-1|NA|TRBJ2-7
CASSLEARYEQYF
TGCGCCAGCAGCTTGGAAGCTAGATACGAGCAGTACTTC
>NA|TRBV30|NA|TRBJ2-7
CAWSVRTSTYEQYF
TGTGCCTGGAGTGTAAGGACAAGTACCTACGAGCAGTACTTC
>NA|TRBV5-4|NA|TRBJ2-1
CASSLASSYNEQFF
TGTGCCAGCAGCTTGGCTAGCTCCTACAATGAGCAGTTCTTC
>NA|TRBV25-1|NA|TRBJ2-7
CASTDSSYEQYF
TGTGCCAGCACGGACAGCTCCTACGAGCAGTACTTC
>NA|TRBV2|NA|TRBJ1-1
CASNKDRPMNTEAFF
TGTGCCAGCAACAAAGACAGACCGATGAACACTGAAGCTTTCTTT
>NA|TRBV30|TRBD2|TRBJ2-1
CAWSLADLSYNEQFF
TGTGCCTGGAGTCTAGCGGATCTCTCCTACAATGAGCAGTTCTTC
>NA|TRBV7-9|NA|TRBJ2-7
CASSFGHEQYF
TGTGCCAGCAGCTTCGGGCACGAGCAGTACTTC
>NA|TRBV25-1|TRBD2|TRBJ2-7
CASSDKWDRLAGGYEQYF
TGTGCCAGCAGTGACAAGTGGGACCGACTAGCGGGAGGCTACGAGCAGTACTTC
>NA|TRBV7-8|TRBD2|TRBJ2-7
CASSSPGLAGFEQYF
TGTGCCAGCAGCTCCCCGGGACTAGCGGGATTCGAGCAGTACTTC
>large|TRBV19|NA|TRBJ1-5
CASISGGGGNQPQHF
TGTGCCAGTATATCCGGCGGGGGCGGCAATCAGCCCCAGCATTTT
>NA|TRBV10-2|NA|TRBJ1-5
CASRGAGRNQPQHF
TGCGCCAGCCGGGGGGCAGGAAGGAATCAGCCCCAGCATTTT
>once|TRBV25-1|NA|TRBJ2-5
CASNPSEGKETQYF
TGTGCCAGTAACCCCTCTGAGGGAAAGGAGACCCAGTACTTC
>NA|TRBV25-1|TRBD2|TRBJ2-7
CASSDPGLAGSYEQYF
TGTGCCAGCAGTGATCCTGGACTAGCGGGGTCCTACGAGCAGTACTTC
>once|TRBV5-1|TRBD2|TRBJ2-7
CASSLAGGSYEQYF
TGCGCCAGCAGCTTGGCTGGCGGGAGCTACGAGCAGTACTTC
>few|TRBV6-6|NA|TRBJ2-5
CASTPKDVQETQYF
TGTGCCAGCACCCCGAAAGACGTACAAGAGACCCAGTACTTC
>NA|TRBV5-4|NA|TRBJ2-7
CASSLGGFGAGIYEQYF
TGTGCCAGCAGCTTGGGTGGATTTGGGGCAGGGATCTACGAGCAGTACTTC
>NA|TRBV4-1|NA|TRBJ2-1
CASSQERGVGNEQFF
TGCGCCAGCAGCCAAGAGCGGGGAGTAGGTAATGAGCAGTTCTTC
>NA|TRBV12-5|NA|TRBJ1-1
CASALQGRYTEAFF
TGTGCTAGTGCGCTTCAGGGCCGGTACACTGAAGCTTTCTTT
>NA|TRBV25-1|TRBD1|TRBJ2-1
CASSESGQGMDEQFF
TGTGCCAGCAGTGAATCGGGACAGGGTATGGATGAGCAGTTCTTC
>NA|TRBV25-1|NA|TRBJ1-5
CASSAGSQPQHF
TGTGCCAGCAGTGCCGGGAGTCAGCCCCAGCATTTT
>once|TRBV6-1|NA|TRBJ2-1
CASSEGERSEQFF
TGTGCCAGCAGTGAAGGGGAGCGAAGTGAGCAGTTCTTC
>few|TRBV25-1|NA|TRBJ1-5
CASSAGTPDQPQHF
TGTGCCAGCAGTGCCGGGACCCCCGATCAGCCCCAGCATTTT
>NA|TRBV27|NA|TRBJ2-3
CASSSLGSGDTQYF
TGTGCCAGCAGTTCCTTAGGGTCGGGTGATACGCAGTATTTT
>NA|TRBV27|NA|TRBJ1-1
CASSPGPWGEAFF
TGTGCCAGCAGCCCCGGCCCGTGGGGTGAAGCTTTCTTT
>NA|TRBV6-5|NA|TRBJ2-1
CASSYSIEGNEQFF
TGTGCCAGCAGTTACTCGATAGAAGGCAATGAGCAGTTCTTC
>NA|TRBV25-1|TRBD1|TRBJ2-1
CASSPRGSGSYNEQFF
TGTGCCAGCAGTCCCAGGGGGAGCGGCTCCTACAATGAGCAGTTCTTC
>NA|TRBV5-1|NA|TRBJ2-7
CASSWRGRSSYEQYF
TGCGCCAGCAGCTGGCGTGGTCGCAGCTCCTACGAGCAGTACTTC
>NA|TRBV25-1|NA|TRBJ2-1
CASSDRLPPSPSNNEQFF
TGTGCCAGCAGTGACCGCTTACCCCCTTCCCCCTCCAACAATGAGCAGTTCTTC
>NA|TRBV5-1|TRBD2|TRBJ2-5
CASSNGLDRYKQETQYF
TGCGCCAGCAGCAACGGACTAGATCGATACAAGCAAGAGACCCAGTACTTC
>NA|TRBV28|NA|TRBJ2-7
CASSFLQAYEQYF
TGTGCCAGCAGTTTTTTACAGGCCTACGAGCAGTACTTC
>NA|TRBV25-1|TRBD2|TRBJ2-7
CASSGVAGDPSYEQYF
TGTGCCAGCAGTGGGGTAGCGGGAGACCCCTCCTACGAGCAGTACTTC
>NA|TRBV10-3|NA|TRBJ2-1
CAISEPSLAEGDEQFF
TGTGCCATCAGTGAGCCCTCATTAGCGGAGGGGGATGAGCAGTTCTTC
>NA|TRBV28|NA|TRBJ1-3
CASSLAPGYGNTIYF
TGTGCCAGCAGCCTCGCCCCGGGATATGGAAACACCATATATTTT
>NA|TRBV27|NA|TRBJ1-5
CASSLMGGGNQPQHF
TGTGCCAGCAGTTTAATGGGTGGGGGCAATCAGCCCCAGCATTTT